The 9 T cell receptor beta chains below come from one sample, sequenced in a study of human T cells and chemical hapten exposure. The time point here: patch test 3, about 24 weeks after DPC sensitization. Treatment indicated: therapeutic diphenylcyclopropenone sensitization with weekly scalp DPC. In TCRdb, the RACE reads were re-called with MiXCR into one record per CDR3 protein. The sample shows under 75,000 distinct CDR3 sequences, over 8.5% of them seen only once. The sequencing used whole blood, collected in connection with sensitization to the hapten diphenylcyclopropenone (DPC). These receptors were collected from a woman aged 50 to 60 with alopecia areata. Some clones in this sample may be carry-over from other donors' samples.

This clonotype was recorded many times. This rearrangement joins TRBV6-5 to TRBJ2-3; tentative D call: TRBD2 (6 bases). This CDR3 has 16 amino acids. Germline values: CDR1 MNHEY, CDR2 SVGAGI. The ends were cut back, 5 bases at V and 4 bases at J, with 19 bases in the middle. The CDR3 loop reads CASSPPGAVRSDTQYF. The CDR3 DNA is TGTGCCAGCAGTCCGCCGGGAGCGGTGAGATCAGATACGCAGTATTTT.

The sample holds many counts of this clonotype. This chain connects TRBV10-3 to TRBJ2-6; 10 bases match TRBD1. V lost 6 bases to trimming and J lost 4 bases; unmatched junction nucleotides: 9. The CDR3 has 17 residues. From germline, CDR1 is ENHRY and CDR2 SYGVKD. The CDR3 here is CAIRAGQGVSGANVLTF. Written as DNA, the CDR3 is TGTGCCATCAGGGCCGGACAGGGGGTTAGCGGGGCCAACGTCCTGACTTTC.

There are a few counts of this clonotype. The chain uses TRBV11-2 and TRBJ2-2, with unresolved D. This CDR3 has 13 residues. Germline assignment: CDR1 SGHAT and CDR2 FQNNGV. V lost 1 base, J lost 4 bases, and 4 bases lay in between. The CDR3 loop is CASSLASTGELFF. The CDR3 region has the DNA TGTGCCAGCAGCTTAGCGTCCACCGGGGAGCTGTTTTTT. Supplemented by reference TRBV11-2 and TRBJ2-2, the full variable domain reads EAGVAQSPRYKIIEKRQSVAFWCNPISGHATLYWYQQILGQGPKLLIQFQNNGVVDDSQLPKDRFSAERLKGVDSTLKIQPAKLEDSAVYLCASSLASTGELFFGEGSRLTVL.

In DNA, the CDR3 is TGTGCCAGCAGCTTAGCGAAAACGCGGGAGCATCTAGGAGGTGAGCAGTTCTTC. As protein: CASSLAKTREHLGGEQFF. The rearrangement joins TRBV7-9 to TRBJ2-1; 7 positions match TRBD2. Germline V gene data show CDR1 as SEHNR and CDR2 as FQNEAQ (reference sequence). V lost 0 bases and J lost 9; bases outside the gene matches: 17. This CDR3 is 18 amino acids long.

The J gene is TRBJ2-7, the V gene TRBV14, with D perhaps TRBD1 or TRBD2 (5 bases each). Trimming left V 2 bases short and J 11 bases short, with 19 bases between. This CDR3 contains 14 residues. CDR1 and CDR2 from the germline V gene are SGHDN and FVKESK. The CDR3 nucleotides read TGTGCCAGCAGCCAAAGATTCGGGGCAGGGTATGAGTACTTC. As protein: CASSQRFGAGYEYF.

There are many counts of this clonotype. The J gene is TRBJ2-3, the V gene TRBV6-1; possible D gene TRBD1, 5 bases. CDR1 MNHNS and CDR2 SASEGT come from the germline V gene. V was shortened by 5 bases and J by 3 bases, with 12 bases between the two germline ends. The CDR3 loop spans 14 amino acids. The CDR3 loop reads CASSKGDSTDTQYF. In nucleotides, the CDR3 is TGTGCCAGCAGTAAAGGGGATTCAACAGATACGCAGTATTTT.

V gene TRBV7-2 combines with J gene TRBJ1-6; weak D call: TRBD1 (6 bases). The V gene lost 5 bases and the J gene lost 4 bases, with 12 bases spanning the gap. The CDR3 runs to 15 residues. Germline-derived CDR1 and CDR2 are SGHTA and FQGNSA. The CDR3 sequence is CASSPAGQYNSPLHF. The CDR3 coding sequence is TGTGCCAGCAGCCCTGCCGGACAGTATAATTCACCCCTCCACTTT.

The CDR3 here is CASTNGGYGNTEAFF. For the CDR3, the DNA is TGTGCCAGCACTAACGGGGGATACGGAAACACTGAAGCTTTCTTT. This sequence joins TRBV6-2 or TRBV6-3 and TRBJ1-1; D perhaps matches TRBD1 (5 bases). The germline gives CDR1 MNHEY, CDR2 SVGEGT. The CDR3 extends over 15 amino acids. Trimming cost V 7 bases and J 2 bases, with 17 bases left between them.

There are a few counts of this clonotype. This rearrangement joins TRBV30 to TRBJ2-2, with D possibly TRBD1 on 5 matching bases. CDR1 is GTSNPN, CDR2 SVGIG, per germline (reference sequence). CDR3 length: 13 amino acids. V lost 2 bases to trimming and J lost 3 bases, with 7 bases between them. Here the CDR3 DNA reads TGTGCCTGGAGTACAGGAGACACCGGGGAGCTGTTTTTT. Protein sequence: CAWSTGDTGELFF.